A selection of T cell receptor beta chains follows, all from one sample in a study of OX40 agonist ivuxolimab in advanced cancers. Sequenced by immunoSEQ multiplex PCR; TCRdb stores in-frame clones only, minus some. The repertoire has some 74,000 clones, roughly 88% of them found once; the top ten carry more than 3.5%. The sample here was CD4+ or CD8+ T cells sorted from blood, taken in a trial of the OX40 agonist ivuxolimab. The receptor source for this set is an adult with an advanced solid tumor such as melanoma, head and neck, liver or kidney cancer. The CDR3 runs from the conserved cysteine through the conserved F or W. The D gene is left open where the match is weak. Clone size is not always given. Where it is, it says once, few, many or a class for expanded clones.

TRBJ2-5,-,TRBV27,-,TGTGCCAGTGGGGGAGAGACCCAGTACTTC,CASGGETQYF
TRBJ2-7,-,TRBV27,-,TGTGCCAGCAGTTTATCCAGCCCCTCCTACGAGCAGTACTTC,CASSLSSPSYEQYF
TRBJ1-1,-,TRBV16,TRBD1,TGTGCCAGCAGCCAATTGCCGGACAGGGGGCTGGGGACTGAAGCTTTCTTT,CASSQLPDRGLGTEAFF
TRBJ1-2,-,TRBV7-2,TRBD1,TGTGCCAGCAGCGCGTCCGGGACAGGGTATCAATTTGCCTTC,CASSASGTGYQFAF
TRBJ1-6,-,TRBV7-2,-,TGTGCCAGCACCACTAATCCGGGGGCTTCACCCCTCCACTTT,CASTTNPGASPLHF
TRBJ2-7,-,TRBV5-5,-,TGTGCCAGCAGCTTAACTTTAGGGATTTACCCAAGAGATGGCGAGCAGTACTTC,CASSLTLGIYPRDGEQYF
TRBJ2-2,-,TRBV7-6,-,TGTGCCAGCAGCTTAGTCGGGACCTCCGGGGAGCTGTTTTTT,CASSLVGTSGELFF
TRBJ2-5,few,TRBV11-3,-,TGTGCCAGCAGCTCCGGGACAATCCAAGAGACCCAGTACTTC,CASSSGTIQETQYF
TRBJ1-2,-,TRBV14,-,TGTGCCAGCAGCCAAGACAGCACCTATGGCTACACCTTC,CASSQDSTYGYTF
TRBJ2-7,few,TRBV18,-,TGTGCCAGCTCACCAGACGTCGGTATTTCCTACGAGCAGTACTTC,CASSPDVGISYEQYF
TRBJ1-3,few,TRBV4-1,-,TGCGCCAGCAGCCCCTCGGCGCCCCCTGGAAACACCATATATTTT,CASSPSAPPGNTIYF
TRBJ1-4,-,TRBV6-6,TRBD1,TGTGCCAGCAGTTACCCGACAGGGGAAGGTGAAAAACTGTTTTTT,CASSYPTGEGEKLFF
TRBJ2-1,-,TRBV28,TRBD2,TGTGCCAGCAGTTTAAGCGGGAGCCACAATGAGCAGTTCTTC,CASSLSGSHNEQFF
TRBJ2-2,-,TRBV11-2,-,TGTGCCAGCTCCGCGGGATGGAACACCGGGGAGCTGTTTTTT,CASSAGWNTGELFF
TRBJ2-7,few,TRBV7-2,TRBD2,TGTGCCAGCAGCCTAACGGGACTACTGCTTTGGGAGCAGTACTTC,CASSLTGLLLWEQYF
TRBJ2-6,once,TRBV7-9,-,TGTGCCAGCAGCGGACGACTAGATATCTTCGCTGGGGCCAACGTCCTGACTTTC,CASSGRLDIFAGANVLTF
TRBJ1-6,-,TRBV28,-,TGTGCCAGCAGTGAAACCGGGATGCCTAATTCACCCCTCCACTTT,CASSETGMPNSPLHF
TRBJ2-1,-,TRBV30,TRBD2,TGTGCCTGGAGTGGGACCTATACTAGCGGGAGGGCCTATGAGCAGTTCTTC,CAWSGTYTSGRAYEQFF
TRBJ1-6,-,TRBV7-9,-,TGTGCCAGCAGCGGTCCCCCGGGCCCTAATTCACCCCTCCACTTT,CASSGPPGPNSPLHF
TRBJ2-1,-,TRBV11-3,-,TGTGCCAGCACCCTCCAGGGGTACAATGAGCAGTTCTTC,CASTLQGYNEQFF
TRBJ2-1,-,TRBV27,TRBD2,TGTGCCAGCAGCCAATTTTGGGGAGTGCTAGCGGACAATGAGCAGTTCTTC,CASSQFWGVLADNEQFF
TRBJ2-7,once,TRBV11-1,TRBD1,TGTGCCAGCAGCCGGGACAGGGTCTACGAGCAATACTTC,CASSRDRVYEQYF
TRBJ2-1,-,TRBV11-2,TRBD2,TGTGCCAGCAGCCTGTTAGGACTAGCGGGTTACAATGAGCAGTTCTTC,CASSLLGLAGYNEQFF
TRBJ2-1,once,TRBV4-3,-,TGCGCCAGCAGCCCAGGCCGTTTGGGGGCGGGGGAGTTCTTC,CASSPGRLGAGEFF